The rows below give T cell receptor beta chains drawn from one sample of a study of T-cell memory formation after mild COVID-19. One entry per CDR3 protein, called by TCRdb with MiXCR from the 5' RACE reads. The sample shows about 84,000 distinct CDR3 sequences, around 13% of them seen only once. The sequencing sample was made of PBMCs or a T cell subset sorted from them (not recorded which). Receptor source: an adult woman who had mild COVID-19 (a few samples of this study predate the infection). Cell type and time point are not known. Each CDR3 is given with its conserved first and last residue.

V gene,J gene,CDR3 protein
TRBV11-1,TRBJ2-3,CASSPFYSTDTQYF
TRBV4-3,TRBJ2-7,CASSQDFGIGPYEQYF
TRBV19,TRBJ2-3,CASSKPSGDTQYF
TRBV7-9,TRBJ2-3,CASSFEVPDTQYF
TRBV5-1,TRBJ2-1,CASSSLGGASGTESYNEQFF
TRBV7-2,TRBJ2-1,CASSPSPGREGEHNEQFF
TRBV5-6,TRBJ1-5,CASSAGTGAAQPQHF
TRBV24-1,TRBJ2-2,CATSDRRLGLRDTGELFF
TRBV7-9,TRBJ2-5,CASSLFSGNRETQYF
TRBV5-1,TRBJ2-3,CASSSGGQVQDTQYF
TRBV9,TRBJ1-3,CASSVLDSGNTIYF
TRBV27,TRBJ2-3,CASRSTGPDTQYF
TRBV20-1,TRBJ2-1,CSARDTQGASNEQFF
TRBV7-9,TRBJ2-3,CASSFTEKVADTQYF
TRBV6-5,TRBJ2-5,CASSYFREAAGVSETQYF
TRBV4-1,TRBJ2-5,CASSQDQETQYF
TRBV15,TRBJ2-1,CATSKEGDGRANNEQFF
TRBV19,TRBJ2-1,CASSIIDDNEQFF
TRBV7-9,TRBJ2-7,CASSPPEGGGLYEQYF
TRBV3-1,TRBJ1-1,CASSLMVGGGGDTEAFF
TRBV4-3,TRBJ1-1,CASSQDVEQGHTEAFF
TRBV4-3,TRBJ2-1,CASSQGLAGTYYNEQFF
TRBV5-1,TRBJ2-4,CASSLDGAPVAKNIQYF
TRBV29-1,TRBJ1-6,CSVVSGLLNSPLHF
TRBV13,TRBJ2-2,CASSLGENTGELFF
TRBV12-3/TRBV12-4,TRBJ2-5,CASSPTRDSRGETQYF
TRBV9,TRBJ1-1,CASSAGPNTEAFF
TRBV29-1,TRBJ2-1,CSVVGRLNEQFF
TRBV4-2,TRBJ2-7,CASSPPGGLAGVLGSYEQYF
TRBV6-5,TRBJ1-5,CASRSGQRNQPQHF
TRBV19,TRBJ1-5,CASTAEFYSNQPQHF
TRBV6-5,TRBJ2-5,CASSRTGDETQYF
TRBV7-6,TRBJ2-1,CASSLPGQGSEWAYTEQFF
TRBV7-3,TRBJ2-7,CASSPMDKELHEQYF
TRBV7-2,TRBJ2-4,CASSLRGWPAKNIQYF
TRBV10-3,TRBJ2-1,CAISEVRLAGVGVYNEQFF
TRBV7-8,TRBJ2-3,CASSLRSEPTDTQYF
TRBV29-1,TRBJ2-2,CSFDNTGELFF
TRBV5-1,TRBJ2-3,CASTLMPGQGARYGFTDTQYF
TRBV7-9,TRBJ2-7,CASSGPSGNYEQYF
TRBV7-9,TRBJ2-1,CASSLEREPYNEQFF
TRBV5-8,TRBJ2-1,CASRLAGAYNEQFF
TRBV29-1,TRBJ1-1,CSVGQMNTEAFF
TRBV6-5,TRBJ2-2,CASSYSTGDTGELFF
TRBV10-2,TRBJ1-1,CASSPGTGRRYTEAFF
TRBV27,TRBJ2-7,CASSLLRAYEQYF
TRBV4-3,TRBJ2-2,CASSQGQGASGELFF
TRBV24-1,TRBJ2-2,CATSPLVGGTGELFF
TRBV11-2,TRBJ2-1,CASSEEGEQVINEQFF
TRBV4-2,TRBJ2-5,CASSQEQGYQETQYF
TRBV5-1,TRBJ2-7,CASSTGPSPYEQYF
TRBV12-3/TRBV12-4,TRBJ2-7,CASSQPSSGSYEQYF
TRBV7-8,TRBJ2-3,CASSLRTGGGTDTQYF
TRBV24-1,TRBJ2-2,CATSDRTPGQDSNTGELFF